This is a list of T cell receptor beta chains from one sample in a study of T cell responses to AZD1222 COVID-19 vaccine. Clones were sequenced by immunoSEQ multiplex PCR, and TCRdb holds only the in-frame ones, with some missing. The sample holds over 85,000 clones, about 88% seen once. The sample here was peripheral blood, taken on day 0 of AZD1222 vaccination. Every receptor here comes from an adult in good health. CDR3s include the opening cysteine and the closing phenylalanine or tryptophan. A D gene is named only where the DNA matches it firmly. For some rows the clone size is stated as once, few or many, or as a class when expanded; others skip it.

V gene	D gene	J gene	clone size	CDR3 DNA	CDR3 protein
TRBV5-4	NA	TRBJ2-1	NA	TGTGCCAGCAGCAGATCGGGCGGGGTGGGTATCAATGAGCAGTTCTTC	CASSRSGGVGINEQFF
TRBV6-1	NA	TRBJ1-6	NA	TGTGCCAGCAGTGAAATGGACAGAAATTCACCCCTCCACTTT	CASSEMDRNSPLHF
TRBV14	NA	TRBJ1-2	once	TGTGCCAGCAGCGAGGGCCTCAACTATGGCTACACCTTC	CASSEGLNYGYTF
TRBV6-2/TRBV6-3	TRBD1	TRBJ1-5	NA	TGTGCCAGCAGTCGGCAGGGGGCCGTTCAGCCCCAGCATTTT	CASSRQGAVQPQHF
TRBV19	NA	TRBJ2-5	few	TGTGCCAGTAGTCCCACATCCGGCGGAGGGTTTGCGGAGACCCAGTACTTC	CASSPTSGGGFAETQYF
TRBV5-6	NA	TRBJ2-2	NA	TGTGCCAGCAGCTTGGCGGTCGGGGAGCTGTTTTTT	CASSLAVGELFF
TRBV7-2	NA	TRBJ1-3	NA	TGTGCCAGCAGCTTAGATCCCTCTGGAAACACCATATATTTT	CASSLDPSGNTIYF
TRBV30	NA	TRBJ2-1	NA	TGTGCCTGCGTTCCCCCGGGACCACTCAACAATGAGCAGTTCTTC	CACVPPGPLNNEQFF
TRBV7-2	TRBD2	TRBJ2-1	NA	TGTGCCAGCAGCTTAGATGCGCTAGCGGGACCTATCTACAATGAGCAGTTCTTC	CASSLDALAGPIYNEQFF
TRBV12-5	NA	TRBJ1-6	NA	TGTGCTAGTCGGAGAGAGGCGGAAAATTCACCCCTCCACTTT	CASRREAENSPLHF
TRBV5-6	TRBD2	TRBJ2-1	NA	TGTGCCAGCAGCTTTAGCGGGGGGGCCGATGAGCAGTTCTTC	CASSFSGGADEQFF
TRBV4-1	TRBD2	TRBJ2-2	NA	TGCGCCAGCACCACGGTAGCGGGGAACACCGGGGAGCTGTTTTTT	CASTTVAGNTGELFF
TRBV11-3	NA	TRBJ1-1	NA	TGTGCCAGCAGCCTCAAGGGGGGTGTGAACACTGAAGCTTTCTTT	CASSLKGGVNTEAFF
TRBV7-9	NA	TRBJ2-5	few	TGTGCCAGCAGCCCGGAGGCGGGGCTCCAAGAGACCCAGTACTTC	CASSPEAGLQETQYF
TRBV6-5	NA	TRBJ1-1	NA	TGTGCCAGCAGTTACAATGGGGAGAACACTGAAGCTTTCTTT	CASSYNGENTEAFF
TRBV6-1	NA	TRBJ2-1	NA	TGTGCCAGCAGTGAAGCCTTCAGTCCAAGCTCCTACAATGAGCAGTTCTTC	CASSEAFSPSSYNEQFF
TRBV19	NA	TRBJ1-5	NA	TGTGCCAGTAGACTGGGTGGAGATAGCAATCAGCCCCAGCATTTT	CASRLGGDSNQPQHF